This T cell receptor beta chain was sequenced in a study of low-dose radiotherapy and immunotherapy resistance in tumors. The overall study: Radiation delivery to Cohort 1 consisted of 0.5 Gy per fraction every 2 weeks, summing to 6.5 Gy.

Time point here: after trial treatment. Treatment denoted: LDRT plus nivolumab, ipilimumab, low-dose cyclophosphamide and aspirin (RACIN trial). Donors were administered nivolumab, ipilimumab, aspirin and low-dose cyclophosphamide, together with low-dose radiotherapy. Eligible patients had advanced solid tumors lacking tumor-infiltrating lymphocytes. This clonotype was counted many times. V gave up 5 bases and J gave up 5 bases; unmatched junction bases: 3. Germline assignment: CDR1 MNHEY and CDR2 SVGAGI. This CDR3 has 14 amino acids. First-strand cDNA used TRAV- and TRBV-specific primers, covering alpha and beta chains. The authors ran around 22 PCR cycles to amplify TCRs with a constant-region primer and V-primer adapter. mRNA isolates were amplified via in vitro transcription. Each CDR3 protein gets one entry after TCRdb re-called the reads with MiXCR. This table holds tens of thousands of distinct CDR3 sequences, 20% found once.

The chain couples TRBV6-5 to TRBJ1-6, with 7 positions matching TRBD1. This clonotype originated in a female donor with ovarian cancer. The source was PBMCs, collected after low-dose radiotherapy plus immunotherapy. Here the CDR3 DNA reads TGTGCCAGCAGTGAGGGACAGCATAATTCACCCCTCCACTTT. Translated: CASSEGQHNSPLHF.